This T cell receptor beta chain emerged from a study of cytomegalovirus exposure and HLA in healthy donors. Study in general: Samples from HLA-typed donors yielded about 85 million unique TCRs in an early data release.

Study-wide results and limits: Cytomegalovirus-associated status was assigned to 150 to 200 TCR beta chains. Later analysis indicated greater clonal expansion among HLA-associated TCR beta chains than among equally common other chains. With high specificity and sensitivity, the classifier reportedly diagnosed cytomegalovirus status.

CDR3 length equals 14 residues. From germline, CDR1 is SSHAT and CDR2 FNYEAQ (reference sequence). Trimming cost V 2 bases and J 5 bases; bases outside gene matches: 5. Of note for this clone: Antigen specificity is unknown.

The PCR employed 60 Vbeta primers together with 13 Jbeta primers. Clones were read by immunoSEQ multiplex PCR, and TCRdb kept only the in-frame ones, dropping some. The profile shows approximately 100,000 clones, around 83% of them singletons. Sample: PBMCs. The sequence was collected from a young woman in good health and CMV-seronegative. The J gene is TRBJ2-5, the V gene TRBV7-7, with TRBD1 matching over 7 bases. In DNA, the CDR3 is TGTGCCAGCAGCTTAACAGGGGTTTTGGAGACCCAGTACTTC. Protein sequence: CASSLTGVLETQYF.